A single sample is the source of the 22 T cell receptor beta chains below, sequenced in a study of a mutant IDH1 vaccine in newly diagnosed glioma. The data were produced by immunoSEQ multiplex PCR, yet TCRdb's version contains in-frame clones alone and is incomplete. The table records about 70,000 clones, about 83% of them present only once. Stated time point: baseline, week 1 (first vaccination visit). Described treatment: pre-vaccination baseline after standard-of-care therapy. The starting material was peripheral blood mononuclear cells (PBMCs), obtained from a glioma patient treated with radiotherapy, temozolomide or both. These TCRs come from a woman aged 18-35 years with glioma. Some clones in this sample may be carry-over from other donors' samples.

This clone occurred a few times. The chain uses TRBV10-3 and TRBJ2-7; 9 nucleotides line up with TRBD1. The CDR3 loop spans 13 amino acids. CDR1 is ENHRY, CDR2 SYGVKD, per germline. Losses at the gene ends were 7 bases for V and 6 bases for J; bases not matched to a gene: 7. CDR3 amino acids: CAITRDRGSEQYF. In DNA form, the CDR3 reads TGTGCCATCACCCGAGACAGGGGGAGCGAGCAGTACTTC.

This clone was detected a few times. The chain links TRBV30 to TRBJ1-1; D not certain. Germline lookup yields CDR1 GTSNPN and CDR2 SVGIG (reference sequence). V shed 5 bases and J shed 1 base, with 8 bases lying between them. The CDR3 extends over 12 amino acids. CDR3 residues: CAWGRENTEAFF. The CDR3 region has the DNA TGTGCCTGGGGAAGGGAGAACACTGAAGCTTTCTTT.

The genes are TRBV5-1 and TRBJ1-1; 7 bases match TRBD1. With V trimmed by 2 bases and J by 4 bases, 5 bases remained unmatched. Germline V gives CDR1 SGHRS, CDR2 YFSETQ. The CDR3 covers 14 residues. The CDR3: CASSLKGAGTEAFF. The CDR3 nucleotides are TGCGCCAGCAGCTTAAAGGGGGCCGGCACTGAAGCTTTCTTT.

The genes are TRBV11-3 and TRBJ2-7; D ambiguous. Germline CDR1 reads SGHNT; CDR2 reads YENEEA. Trimming cost V 4 bases and J 4 bases, with 11 bases left between them. The CDR3 has 13 residues. In nucleotides, the CDR3 is TGTGCCAGCAGCTCCCGGGCAGAGTACGAGCAGTACTTC. Translated: CASSSRAEYEQYF. Full variable domain (outside the CDR3, taken from reference TRBV11-3 and TRBJ2-7): EAGVVQSPRYKIIEKKQPVAFWCNPISGHNTLYWYLQNLGQGPELLIRYENEEAVDDSQLPKDRFSAERLKGVDSTLKIQPAELGDSAVYLCASSSRAEYEQYFGPGTRLTVT.

This chain joins TRBV23-1 and TRBJ2-7; tentatively, D is TRBD2 (6 bases). TRBV23-1 is marked as an open reading frame, function uncertain. This CDR3 comprises 14 residues. V was clipped by 0 bases and J by 5 bases, with 11 bases between them. CDR3 sequence reads: CASSQSEGEDEQYF. As DNA, the CDR3 is TGCGCCAGCAGTCAATCAGAAGGGGAGGACGAGCAGTACTTC.

The chain joins TRBV5-1 to TRBJ2-5; weak D call: TRBD1 (6 bases). Per the germline V gene, CDR1 is SGHRS and CDR2 is YFSETQ. CDR3 length: 14 residues. V lost 2 bases and J 5 bases, leaving 13 bases between the germline ends. The CDR3 coding sequence is TGCGCCAGCAGCTTCGGCAGGGGAGAGGAGACCCAGTACTTC. It encodes CASSFGRGEETQYF.

This rearrangement joins TRBV19 to TRBJ1-4; 7 bases align to TRBD1. J gave up 8 bases and V 5 bases, and 14 bases lay outside the gene matches. This CDR3 has 16 residues. Germline values: CDR1 LNHDA, CDR2 SQIVND (reference sequence). CDR3 region: CASSLIPGGLGEKLFF. CDR3 DNA: TGTGCCAGTAGTCTCATCCCAGGGGGTTTGGGCGAAAAACTGTTTTTT.

CDR3 in amino acids: CASSPLAGTSTDTQYF. CDR3 nucleotide sequence: TGTGCCAGCAGCCCATTAGCGGGAACAAGCACAGATACGCAGTATTTT. V gene TRBV7-6 combines with J gene TRBJ2-3; 8 positions agree with TRBD2. Germline CDR1 reads SGHVS; CDR2 reads FNYEAQ. This CDR3 contains 16 residues. Trimming at V came to 5 bases and at J to 0 bases, leaving 7 bases not matched to a gene.

The chain recombines TRBV11-2 with TRBJ2-7, with 8 positions matching TRBD2. The germline V gene encodes CDR1 SGHAT and CDR2 FQNNGV. Unmatched junction bases numbered 1, after V lost 3 bases and J lost 6 bases. The length of the CDR3 is 12 residues. CDR3 bases: TGTGCCAGCAGCTTGACTAGCGCCGAGCAGTACTTC. This codes for CASSLTSAEQYF.

The rearrangement joins TRBV19 to TRBJ1-2; D is unresolved. The CDR3 consists of 14 residues. V shed 7 bases and J shed 0 bases, with 12 bases lying between them. Per germline, CDR1 LNHDA and CDR2 SQIVND (reference sequence). CDR3 sequence reads: CASTAQRTNYGYTF. The CDR3 region has the DNA TGTGCCAGTACCGCACAGAGAACTAACTATGGCTACACCTTC. Complete variable domain (other parts from reference TRBV19 and TRBJ1-2): DGGITQSPKYLFRKEGQNVTLSCEQNLNHDAMYWYRQDPGQGLRLIYYSQIVNDFQKGDIAEGYSVSREKKESFPLTVTSAQKNPTAFYLCASTAQRTNYGYTFGSGTRLTVV.

The chain uses TRBV4-1 and TRBJ2-5; D is uncertain. Looked up from germline, CDR1 is MGHRA and CDR2 is YSYEKL. The CDR3 runs 16 residues. The ends were cut back, 4 bases at V and 3 bases at J, with 18 bases in the middle. The chain's CDR3 is CASSPLGKRVEETQYF. The CDR3 DNA is TGCGCCAGCAGCCCCCTAGGGAAGCGCGTAGAAGAGACCCAGTACTTC.

The chain carries TRBV19 and TRBJ2-3, with no clear D. The CDR3 is 14 residues long. Trimming took off 5 bases at V and 2 bases at J, with 11 bases between the two ends. Per the germline V gene, CDR1 is LNHDA and CDR2 is SQIVND (reference sequence). The CDR3 region is CASSVGQSTDTQYF. As DNA, the CDR3 is TGTGCCAGTAGTGTGGGCCAATCCACAGATACGCAGTATTTT.

V usage is TRBV5-6 and J usage is TRBJ1-1; tentatively, D is TRBD1 (6 bases). The CDR3 consists of 15 residues. The V gene lost 2 bases and the J gene lost 4 bases, with 15 bases spanning the gap. The germline gives CDR1 SGHDT, CDR2 YYEEEE. The CDR3 region has the DNA TGTGCCAGCAGCTTAGACCCCAGGGGCCTCACTGAAGCTTTCTTT. Translating gives CASSLDPRGLTEAFF.

This clone has only one observation. This rearrangement joins TRBV6-6 to TRBJ2-7; D is unclear. Looked up from germline, CDR1 is MNHNY and CDR2 is SVGAGI (reference sequence). CDR3 length: 13 residues. The V and J ends lost 2 bases and 2 bases respectively, with 7 bases between them. The CDR3 loop reads CASSYDNPYEQYF. DNA of the CDR3: TGTGCCAGCAGTTACGACAACCCCTACGAGCAGTACTTC.

The chain combines TRBV4-1 with TRBJ2-7, with 10 positions matching TRBD2. Germline CDR1 reads MGHRA; CDR2 reads YSYEKL. V lost 4 bases, J lost 3 bases, and 3 bases stayed unmatched. The CDR3 has 14 amino acids. Here the CDR3 DNA reads TGCGCCAGCAGCCCGGCTAGCGGGGGCTACGAGCAGTACTTC. It translates to CASSPASGGYEQYF.

The rearrangement links TRBV7-2 to TRBJ2-7, with D perhaps TRBD2 (5 bases). This CDR3 is built from 16 residues. V was pared by 0 bases and J by 3 bases, with 15 bases between. Germline CDR1 SGHTA, CDR2 FQGNSA. CDR3 loop: CASSLASRTGLYEQYF. CDR3 coding DNA: TGTGCCAGCAGCTTAGCTTCGCGGACTGGGCTCTACGAGCAGTACTTC.

The chain is built from TRBV27 and TRBJ1-2; D is uncertain. The CDR3 totals 15 residues. V was cut by 3 bases and J by 2 bases, with 13 bases left in between. The germline gives CDR1 MNHEY, CDR2 SMNVEV (reference sequence). In nucleotides, the CDR3 is TGTGCCAGCAGTTTTGGAGGGCCCTCAAACTATGGCTACACCTTC. It is translated as CASSFGGPSNYGYTF.

This sequence joins TRBV5-4 and TRBJ2-2; D may correspond to TRBD1 or TRBD2 (7 bases each). Deletions cut 10 bases from V and 0 bases from J, with 13 bases between. This CDR3 comprises 14 residues. Germline values: CDR1 SGHNT, CDR2 YYREEE (reference sequence). Here the CDR3 DNA reads TGTGCCCAGGGGGGGTTCGCGAACACCGGGGAGCTGTTTTTT. This gives the protein CAQGGFANTGELFF.

J is TRBJ2-7 and V is TRBV25-1; D perhaps matches TRBD2 (6 bases). CDR3 length: 13 amino acids. The ends were cut back, 4 bases at V and 3 bases at J, with 10 bases in the middle. The germline CDR1 and CDR2 sequences are MGHDK and SYGVNS. DNA of the CDR3: TGTGCCAGCAGTGGGGACTTCTACTACGAGCAGTACTTC. Translating gives CASSGDFYYEQYF.

CDR3 region: CASSARNLGGELFF. The CDR3 DNA sequence: TGTGCCAGCAGCGCCCGAAATTTGGGAGGGGAACTGTTTTTT. The rearrangement uses TRBV9 and TRBJ1-4; D is possibly TRBD1 (5 bases). This CDR3 contains 14 residues. Germline V gives CDR1 SGDLS, CDR2 YYNGEE. Trimming left V 3 bases short and J 12 bases short, with 18 bases between.

This chain connects TRBV29-1 to TRBJ2-1; D is unclear. This CDR3 spans 15 amino acids. The germline CDR1 and CDR2 sequences are SQVTM and ANQGSEA. Trimming removed 8 bases from V and 7 bases from J, with 24 bases in between. The CDR3 here is CSIKGAKVLGNEQFF. In nucleotides, the CDR3 is TGCAGCATAAAAGGAGCGAAGGTCTTGGGTAATGAGCAGTTCTTC.

CDR3 protein: CASSFAGTGLANEKLFF. CDR3 DNA: TGCGCCAGCAGCTTCGCCGGCACAGGGTTGGCTAATGAAAAACTGTTTTTT. This rearrangement joins TRBV5-1 to TRBJ1-4; a possible D gene is TRBD1 (6 bases). The CDR3 contains 17 residues. Germline V gives CDR1 SGHRS, CDR2 YFSETQ. The ends were cut back, 2 bases at V and 3 bases at J, with 17 bases in the middle.